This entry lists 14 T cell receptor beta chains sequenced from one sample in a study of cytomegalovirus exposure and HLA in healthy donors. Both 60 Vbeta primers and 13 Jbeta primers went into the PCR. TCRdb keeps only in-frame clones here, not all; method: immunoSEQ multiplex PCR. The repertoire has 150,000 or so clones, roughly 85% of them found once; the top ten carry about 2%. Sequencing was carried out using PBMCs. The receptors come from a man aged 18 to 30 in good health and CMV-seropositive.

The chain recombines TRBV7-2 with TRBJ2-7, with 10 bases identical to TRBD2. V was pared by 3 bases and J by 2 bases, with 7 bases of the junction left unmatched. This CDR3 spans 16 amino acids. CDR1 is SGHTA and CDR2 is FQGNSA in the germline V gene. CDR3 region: CASSFWASGGAYEQYF. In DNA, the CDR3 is TGTGCCAGCAGCTTCTGGGCTAGCGGGGGTGCCTACGAGCAGTACTTC.

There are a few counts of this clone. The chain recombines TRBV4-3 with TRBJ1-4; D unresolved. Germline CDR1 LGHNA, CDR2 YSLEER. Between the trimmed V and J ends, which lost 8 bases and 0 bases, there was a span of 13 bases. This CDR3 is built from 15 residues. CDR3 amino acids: CASGGKTSTNEKLFF. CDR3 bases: TGCGCCAGCGGAGGCAAGACCTCAACTAATGAAAAACTGTTTTTT.

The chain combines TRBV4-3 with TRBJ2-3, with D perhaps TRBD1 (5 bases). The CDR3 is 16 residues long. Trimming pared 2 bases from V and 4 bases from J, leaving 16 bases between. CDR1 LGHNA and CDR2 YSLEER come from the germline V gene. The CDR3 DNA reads TGCGCCAGCAGCCAACGGCCAGGGAATCGAGCAGATACGCAGTATTTT. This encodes CASSQRPGNRADTQYF.

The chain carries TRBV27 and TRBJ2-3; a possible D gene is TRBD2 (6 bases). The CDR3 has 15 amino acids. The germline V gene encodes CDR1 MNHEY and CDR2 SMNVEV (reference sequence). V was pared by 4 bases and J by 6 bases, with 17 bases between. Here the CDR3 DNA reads TGTGCCAGCAGTTATCGGGGGTCCCCTGGGGATACGCAGTATTTT. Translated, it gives CASSYRGSPGDTQYF.

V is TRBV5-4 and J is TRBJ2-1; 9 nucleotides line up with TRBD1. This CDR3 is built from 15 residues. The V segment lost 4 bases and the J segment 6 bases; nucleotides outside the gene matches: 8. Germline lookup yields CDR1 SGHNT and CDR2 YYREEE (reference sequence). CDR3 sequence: CASSGTGQGSNEQFF. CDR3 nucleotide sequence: TGTGCCAGCAGCGGGACGGGACAGGGTAGCAATGAGCAGTTCTTC.

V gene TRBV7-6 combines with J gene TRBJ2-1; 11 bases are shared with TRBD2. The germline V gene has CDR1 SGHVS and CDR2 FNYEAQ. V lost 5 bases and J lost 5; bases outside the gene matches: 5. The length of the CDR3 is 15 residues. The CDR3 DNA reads TGTGCCAGCAGCGCTTTAGCGGGGGGGAACAATGAGCAGTTCTTC. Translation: CASSALAGGNNEQFF.

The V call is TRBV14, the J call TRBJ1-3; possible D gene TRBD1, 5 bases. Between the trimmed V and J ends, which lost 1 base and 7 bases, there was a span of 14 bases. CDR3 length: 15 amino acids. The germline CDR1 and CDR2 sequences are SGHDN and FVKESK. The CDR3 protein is CASSQGPQVPNTIYF. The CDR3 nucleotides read TGTGCCAGCAGCCAAGGGCCACAGGTGCCCAACACCATATATTTT.

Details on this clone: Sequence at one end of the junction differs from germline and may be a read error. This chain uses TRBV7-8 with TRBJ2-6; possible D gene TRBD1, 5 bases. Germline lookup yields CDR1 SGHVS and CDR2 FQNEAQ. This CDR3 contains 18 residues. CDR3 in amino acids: CASSPLVTTVSGANGLTF. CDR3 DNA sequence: TGTGCCAGCAGCCCCTTAGTTACTACTGTCTCTGGGGCCAACGGCCTGACTTTC.

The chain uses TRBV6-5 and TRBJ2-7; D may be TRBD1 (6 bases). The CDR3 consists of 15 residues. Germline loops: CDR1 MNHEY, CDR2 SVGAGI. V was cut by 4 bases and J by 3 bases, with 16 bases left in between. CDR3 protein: CASSSPSTGYYEQYF. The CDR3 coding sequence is TGTGCCAGCAGTTCACCTTCGACAGGCTACTACGAGCAGTACTTC.

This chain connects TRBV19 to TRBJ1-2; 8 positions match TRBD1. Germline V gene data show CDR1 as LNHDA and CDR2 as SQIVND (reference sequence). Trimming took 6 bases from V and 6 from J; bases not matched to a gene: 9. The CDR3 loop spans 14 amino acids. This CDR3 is CASRRDRTRDGYTF. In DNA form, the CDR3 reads TGTGCCAGTAGGCGGGACAGGACCCGGGATGGCTACACCTTC.

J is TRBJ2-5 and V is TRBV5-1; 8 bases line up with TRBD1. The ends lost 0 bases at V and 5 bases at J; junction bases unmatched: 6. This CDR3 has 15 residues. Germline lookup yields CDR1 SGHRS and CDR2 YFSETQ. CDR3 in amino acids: CASSLEGQEMETQYF. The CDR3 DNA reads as TGCGCCAGCAGCTTGGAGGGACAGGAGATGGAGACCCAGTACTTC.

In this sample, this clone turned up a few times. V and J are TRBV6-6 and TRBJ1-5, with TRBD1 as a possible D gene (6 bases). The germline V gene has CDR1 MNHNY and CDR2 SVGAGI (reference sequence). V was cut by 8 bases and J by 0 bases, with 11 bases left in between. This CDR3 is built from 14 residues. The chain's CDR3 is CASGGDSSNQPQHF. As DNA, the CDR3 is TGTGCCAGCGGGGGCGACTCTAGCAATCAGCCCCAGCATTTT.

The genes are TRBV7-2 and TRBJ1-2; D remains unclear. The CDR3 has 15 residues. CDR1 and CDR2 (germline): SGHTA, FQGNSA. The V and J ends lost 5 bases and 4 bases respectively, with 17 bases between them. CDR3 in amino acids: CASSTPPGEIYGYTF. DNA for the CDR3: TGTGCCAGCAGCACCCCCCCCGGGGAGATCTATGGCTACACCTTC.

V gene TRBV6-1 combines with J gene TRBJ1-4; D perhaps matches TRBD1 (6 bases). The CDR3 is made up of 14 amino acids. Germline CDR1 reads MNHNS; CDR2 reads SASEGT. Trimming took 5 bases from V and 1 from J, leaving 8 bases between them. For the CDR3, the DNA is TGTGCCAGCAGTCACAGGGTAACTAATGAAAAACTGTTTTTT. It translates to CASSHRVTNEKLFF.